This T cell receptor beta chain was sequenced in a study of cytomegalovirus exposure and HLA in healthy donors. Overall study context: Sequencing of roughly 180 million T cells in an earlier analysis found 90 million to 120 million unique TCR beta sequences. Unique TCRs numbering 75 million to 95 million, obtained from HLA-typed donors, made up an early data release. General study points: Later genetic work tied a missense DCLRE1C variant to beta-chain V and J trimming. Most CMV-associated TCR beta chains were later found to appear HLA-restricted.

Concerning this clone itself: Its antigen remains unidentified.

With 1 base clipped from V and 7 bases from J, the junction kept 12 bases outside the gene matches. This CDR3 comprises 17 residues. Germline V gene lookup returns CDR1 MGHRA and CDR2 YSYEKL. The primer mix had 60 Vbeta and 13 Jbeta primers. TCRdb's table, derived via immunoSEQ multiplex PCR, lists solely in-frame clones and lacks some. In the table there are 210,000 or so clones, around four fifths of which are singletons. The sample consisted of PBMCs. The receptor comes from a woman aged 45-65 years in good health and CMV-seropositive. V usage is TRBV4-1 and J usage is TRBJ1-5; 8 positions agree with TRBD1. CDR3 in DNA: TGCGCCAGCAGCCAAGTCAGGGGGCCGGGGCTGGGCCAGCCCCAGCATTTT. This gives the protein CASSQVRGPGLGQPQHF.